This T cell receptor beta chain originates from a study of T cells in tuberculosis listed by TCRdb under 2018. For context, the study as a whole: To characterize T cells specific for the mycobacterial lipid antigen glucose monomycolate (GMM), the study used CD1B tetramers together with high-throughput TCR immunosequencing.

V trim: 2 bases; J trim: 4 bases; unmatched bases: 9. The germline V gene yields SGHTA for CDR1 and FQGNSA for CDR2. The CDR3 starts with the cysteine, ends with the phenylalanine, and has 18 residues. Just CDR3 DNA is preserved here, 54 bases in frame from base 1. Study-level results and caveats: The stringent sort gate may have missed T cells binding the CD1B-GMM tetramer with low affinity.

PBMC were thawed, rested overnight, stained with GMM-loaded CD1B tetramer, a Live/Dead dye and anti-CD3, and then sorted on a FACS Aria II. The CD1B tetramers were loaded with C32 glucose monomycolate that had been purified from Rhodococcus equi. Before cryopreservation, the PBMC later used for tetramer sorting had been depleted of CD14-expressing monocytes as part of a separate study. About 95,000 tetramer-negative cells were sorted from each donor and analyzed alongside the tetramer-positive cells. GMM-loaded CD1B tetramers were used to sort antigen-specific T cells from several healthy South African adults. TCR-alpha and TCR-beta chains were sequenced unpaired, so chain pairing information was not available. The immunoSEQ multiplex PCR assay was used to generate TCR libraries, with TCR-beta and/or TCR-alpha/delta assays applied to each sample. The Illumina high-throughput platform was used to sequence the amplified TCR libraries. The original pipeline was this. Clustering and dimensionality reduction were performed using pairwise TCRdist distances among GMM-specific receptors from ex vivo sorted or in vitro expanded T cells. Sequence motifs defined by gene usage and CDR3 content were tested for enrichment in tetramer-positive versus tetramer-negative populations. TCRdb provides this immuneACCESS table in a form limited to in-frame rearrangements. Some clones are lacking; in checked studies, under half of them reflect an unresolved V gene, and why the rest are absent is not known. V and J calls and clone size follow that table, whereas D and trimming were derived from the DNA. This sample comprises approximately 59,000 clones, roughly 88% of them detected only once. 20% to 25% of the sample is held by the ten biggest clonotypes.

As for this clone: No much larger clone exists at a distance of one base, and base qualities are not known.

The V gene is TRBV7-2 and the J gene is TRBJ2-1; a stretch of 12 junction bases matches TRBD2. The TCR comes from an adult woman with latent tuberculosis. What was sequenced was CD1b-GMM tetramer-negative cells sorted from PBMCs. The cell subset or site label for this specimen denotes: T cells not binding CD1B-GMM tetramer, sorted from same donor. The CDR3 region: CASSLWWTSGKIYNEQFF. The nucleotide sequence reads as follows: TGTGCCAGCAGCTTATGGTGGACTAGCGGGAAGATTTACAATGAGCAGTTCTTC.